This TCR beta chain is from a study of blood T cell repertoires in COVID-19. Study details: Sites across the United States, Italy and Spain contributed samples from acute and convalescent COVID-19. Sources were T cells, B-cell-depleted T cells, or PBMCs; the material itself was cDNA or gDNA.

This clone is a singleton in its sample. The CDR3 loop spans 16 amino acids. Per germline, CDR1 MNHEY and CDR2 SVGAGI. V lost 2 bases to trimming and J lost 1 base, with 14 bases between them. Per the original data handling: Estimation of nucleated cell counts was performed using reference gene primer amplification. Assay: immunoSEQ multiplex PCR; the TCRdb copy retains only in-frame clones and omits some. For V, J and clone size, that table is used; D and trimming come from the DNA. The sample contains under 200,000 clones, approximately 80% of which appear only once. The sequence came from a woman in her sixties or seventies with acute or convalescent COVID-19. The chain uses TRBV6-5 and TRBJ1-1; TRBD1 is a possible D gene (5 bases). The sequenced sample consisted of peripheral blood. CDR3 sequence (DNA): TGTGCCAGCAGTTACGGGAGGTCGAGGGGGAACACTGAAGCTTTCTTT. It specifies CASSYGRSRGNTEAFF.